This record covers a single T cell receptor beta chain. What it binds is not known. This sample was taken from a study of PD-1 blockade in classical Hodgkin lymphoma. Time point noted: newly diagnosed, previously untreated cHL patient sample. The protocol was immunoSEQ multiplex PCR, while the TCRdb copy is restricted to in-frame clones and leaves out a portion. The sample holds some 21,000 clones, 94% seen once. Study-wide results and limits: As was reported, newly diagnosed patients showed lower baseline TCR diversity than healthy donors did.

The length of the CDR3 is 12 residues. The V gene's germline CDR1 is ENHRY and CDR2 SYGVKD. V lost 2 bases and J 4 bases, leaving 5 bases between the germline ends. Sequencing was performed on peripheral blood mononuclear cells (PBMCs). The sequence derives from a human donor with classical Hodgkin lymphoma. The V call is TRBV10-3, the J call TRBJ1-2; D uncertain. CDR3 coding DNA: TGTGCCATCAGTGAGGCGGGCTATGGCTACACCTTC. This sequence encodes CAISEAGYGYTF.